This T cell receptor (beta chain) emerged from a study of cytomegalovirus exposure and HLA in healthy donors. Whole-study findings and limits: A later analysis linked a missense DCLRE1C variant to TCR beta V- and J-gene trimming. A list of around 150 TCR beta chains associated with cytomegalovirus was given.

V was pared by 6 bases and J by 5 bases, with 14 bases between. There are 13 residues in the CDR3. CDR1 and CDR2 (germline): LNHDA, SQIVND (reference sequence). The PCR ran on 60 Vbeta and 13 Jbeta primers. Sequencing was performed with immunoSEQ multiplex PCR; in TCRdb, only in-frame clones are kept and a portion is missing. The table shows tens of thousands of clones, with around 85% occurring only once. A note on this clone: Its antigen is not identified.

The clonotype originates from a girl aged 2 to 10 in good health and CMV-seropositive. This sequence joins TRBV19 and TRBJ2-7; possibly TRBD2 for D (6 bases). The sequencing sample was made of PBMCs. DNA for the CDR3: TGTGCCAGTAGAGGAGCGGGCCTCGACGAGCAGTACTTC. Residues: CASRGAGLDEQYF.